This is a list of T cell receptor beta chains from one sample in a study of shared clonotypes between healthy human individuals. Clones were sequenced by immunoSEQ multiplex PCR, and TCRdb holds only the in-frame ones, with some missing. The sample has millions of clones, 90% to 95% seen once; the top ten hold more than 0.1%. The sequenced sample consisted of naive CD4+ T cells sorted from blood. The receptors originated from a man aged 18 to 29 in good health. Both conserved end residues are part of each CDR3. The D gene is left open where the match is weak. Clone size is given for some rows only: seen once, a few or many times, or a class if the clone is expanded.

TRBJ2-1	.	TRBV7-3	.	CASSLTYLNEQFF	TGTGCCAGCAGCTTAACTTATTTGAATGAGCAGTTCTTC
TRBJ2-6	once	TRBV9	.	CASSYGANVLTF	TGTGCCAGCTCATATGGGGCCAACGTCCTGACTTTC
TRBJ2-3	.	TRBV4-1	TRBD2	CASSQERGVAGASTDTQYF	TGCGCCAGCAGCCAAGAAAGGGGGGTAGCGGGAGCAAGCACAGATACGCAGTATTTT
TRBJ1-6	once	TRBV27	TRBD1	CASRPADRDNSPLHF	TGTGCCAGCAGGCCAGCGGACAGGGATAATTCACCCCTCCACTTT
TRBJ1-4	few	TRBV29-1	.	CSVGDKGEKLFF	TGCAGCGTCGGGGACAAAGGGGAAAAACTGTTTTTT
TRBJ1-3	.	TRBV25-1	.	CASSDIRAGGNTIYF	TGTGCCAGCAGTGACATCAGGGCGGGTGGAAACACCATATATTTT
TRBJ2-3	.	TRBV7-6	.	CASSLRVRGTDTQYF	TGTGCCAGCAGCTTAAGAGTTAGGGGCACAGATACGCAGTATTTT
TRBJ2-7	.	TRBV28	.	CASSLWGQALAGYEQYF	TGTGCCAGCAGTTTATGGGGACAGGCACTAGCGGGCTACGAGCAGTACTTC
TRBJ1-3	.	TRBV5-1	TRBD1	CASSQTGVNGNTIYF	TGCGCCAGCAGCCAGACAGGGGTGAATGGAAACACCATATATTTT
TRBJ1-6	.	TRBV6-5	.	CASSYAGVGNSPLHF	TGTGCCAGCAGTTACGCAGGGGTGGGTAATTCACCCCTCCACTTT
TRBJ2-2	.	TRBV9	TRBD2	CASRVSGTNTGELFF	TGTGCCAGCAGGGTTAGCGGGACTAACACCGGGGAGCTGTTTTTT
TRBJ2-1	.	TRBV7-6	.	CASSLGRAGNEQFF	TGTGCCAGCAGCTTAGGCAGGGCGGGGAATGAGCAGTTCTTC
TRBJ1-5	.	TRBV29-1	.	CSVIVGDQPQHF	TGCAGCGTTATAGTGGGTGATCAGCCCCAGCATTTT
TRBJ1-4	.	TRBV25-1	.	CASSESLQAGSEKLFF	TGTGCCAGCAGTGAATCCCTACAGGCCGGTAGTGAAAAACTGTTTTTT
TRBJ2-1	.	TRBV11-3	.	CASSLESYNEQFF	TGTGCCAGCAGCTTAGAATCCTACAATGAGCAGTTCTTC
TRBJ2-7	.	TRBV19	TRBD2	CASRGRERGKYEQYF	TGTGCCAGTAGGGGTCGGGAGCGGGGGAAATACGAGCAGTACTTC
TRBJ2-6	.	TRBV30	.	CGGVSPSGANVLTF	TGTGGTGGAGTATCACCCTCTGGGGCCAACGTCCTGACTTTC
TRBJ1-5	few	TRBV19	.	CASRFLQGGDQPQHF	TGTGCCAGTAGATTCCTACAGGGCGGAGATCAGCCCCAGCATTTT
TRBJ1-6	.	TRBV6-6	.	CASSSTGNSPLHF	TGTGCCAGCAGTTCCACAGGGAATTCACCCCTCCACTTT
TRBJ1-4	.	TRBV5-1	.	CASSHRPADTTNEKLFF	TGCGCCAGCAGCCACCGGCCAGCCGATACAACTAATGAAAAACTGTTTTTT
TRBJ2-5	.	TRBV2	.	CASSEGAAPETQYF	TGTGCCAGCAGTGAAGGGGCCGCGCCGGAGACCCAGTACTTC
TRBJ2-1	.	TRBV10-2	TRBD1	CASSESRPGGFEQFF	TGCGCCAGCAGTGAGTCGAGGCCAGGGGGCTTTGAGCAGTTCTTC
TRBJ2-1	.	TRBV4-1	.	CASSQASTYNEQFF	TGCGCCAGCAGCCAAGCATCGACCTACAATGAGCAGTTCTTC
TRBJ2-3	once	TRBV7-2	TRBD2	CASSPGLAGGRTTQYF	TGTGCCAGCAGCCCAGGACTAGCGGGAGGTCGCACGACGCAGTATTTT
TRBJ2-1	once	TRBV2	TRBD2	CASSDWTSGNNEQFF	TGTGCCAGCAGTGACTGGACTAGCGGAAACAATGAGCAGTTCTTC
TRBJ1-1	.	TRBV7-9	TRBD1	CASSLQGASEAFF	TGTGCCAGCAGCTTACAGGGGGCCTCTGAAGCTTTCTTT